This T cell receptor beta chain was identified during a study of CD8+ T cells in alopecia areata. CDR3 length: 14 amino acids. The ends lost 4 bases at V and 4 bases at J; junction bases unmatched: 6. CDR1 is SGHRS and CDR2 is YFSETQ in the germline V gene. Described treatment: oral pan-JAK inhibitor, 5-10 mg twice daily. cDNA reverse transcribed from extracted RNA served as the sequencing template. TCRdb's table, derived via immunoSEQ multiplex PCR, lists solely in-frame clones and lacks some. Of about 210,000 clones in the sample, around 57% were seen once. This clone was detected only a few times. The sequences come from CD4+ T cells sorted from blood, collected at week 4, from a patient treated with tofacitinib. The source of this sequence is a human donor with alopecia areata. The rearrangement joins TRBV5-1 to TRBJ2-3; 7 bases fit TRBD2. CDR3: CASSLTSWPDTQYF. DNA of the CDR3: TGCGCCAGCAGCCTGACTAGCTGGCCAGATACGCAGTATTTT. Supplemented by reference TRBV5-1 and TRBJ2-3, the full variable domain reads KAGVTQTPRYLIKTRGQQVTLSCSPISGHRSVSWYQQTPGQGLQFLFEYFSETQRNKGNFPGRFSGRQFSNSRSEMNVSTLELGDSALYLCASSLTSWPDTQYFGPGTRLTVL.